This TCR beta chain was identified in a study of blood T cell repertoires in COVID-19 (dated by TCRdb to the early 2020s). Turning to the overall study: Samples from collaborators originated in the United States, Italy and Spain and spanned both the acute and convalescent phases of COVID-19. The prospective study material was composed of cDNA or gDNA derived from T cells, B-cell-depleted T cells, or PBMCs. Subjects who had been exposed to COVID-19, were actively infected with it, or had recovered from it provided the deeply sampled blood TCRbeta repertoires that made up the dataset. The repertoires were released in a freely available public database meant as a resource for research on the immune response to SARS-CoV-2. The samples were drawn from two sources: the first 160 participants of the ongoing ImmuneRACE study, and fewer than 1,500 subjects contributed by 6 global collaborators. Nearly every sample came with metadata listing a de-identified subject ID, COVID-19 status, age in years and sex. Where HLA class I and class II types were available, the types were taken from metadata supplied by the sample provider, not from assay-based typing.

V and J are trimmed by 4 bases and 3 bases, and the gene matches miss 10 bases of the junction. The CDR3 spans 16 residues, from the cysteine through the phenylalanine. Solely the CDR3 DNA is kept, with 48 bases framed from the first base. Per the germline V gene, SGHNT is the CDR1 and YENEEA is the CDR2. Comments on this clone: No cognate antigen has been identified for it. It has no much larger one-base neighbor in the sample; base qualities were not kept.

Whole blood was collected in K2EDTA tubes by collaborating institutions according to the institutions' own protocols. Collaborator samples were shipped for TCRbeta analysis as frozen whole blood, isolated PBMCs, or DNA extracted from either sample type. TCRbeta CDR3 regions were amplified from genomic DNA using the immunoSEQ Assay, a bias-controlled multiplex PCR. On the authors' methods: Within the assay, amplification of reference gene primers was used to estimate how many nucleated cells each sample contained. Sequence reads were collapsed and filtered to measure the absolute abundance of every unique TCRbeta CDR3 rearrangement. For each sample, productive Simpson clonality was calculated as the square root of Simpson's diversity index across productive rearrangements. This is the immuneACCESS table as TCRdb keeps it, with only in-frame sequences that have V and J called. A part of the clones is gone; compared with another copy, unresolved V genes explain less than half, and the rest is unexplained. V, J and clone size are taken as reported in that table, and D and trimming were inferred from the DNA itself. A total of approximately 96,000 clones appear in this sample, roughly 90% of them only once. Of the sample, around 1.6% falls within the top ten clones.

Overall study outcomes, separate from this receptor: The quantity of clinical and demographic metadata differed by source and by participant and was supplied without curation.

The source of this sequence is a man aged 55-75 years with acute or convalescent COVID-19. The specimen sequenced was peripheral blood. The V and J genes are TRBV11-3 and TRBJ1-1, and 8 bases in between align with TRBD1. The bases read TGTGCCAGCAGCTGGGACAGGTCGGCCCGAGACACTGAAGCTTTCTTT. It translates to CASSWDRSARDTEAFF.